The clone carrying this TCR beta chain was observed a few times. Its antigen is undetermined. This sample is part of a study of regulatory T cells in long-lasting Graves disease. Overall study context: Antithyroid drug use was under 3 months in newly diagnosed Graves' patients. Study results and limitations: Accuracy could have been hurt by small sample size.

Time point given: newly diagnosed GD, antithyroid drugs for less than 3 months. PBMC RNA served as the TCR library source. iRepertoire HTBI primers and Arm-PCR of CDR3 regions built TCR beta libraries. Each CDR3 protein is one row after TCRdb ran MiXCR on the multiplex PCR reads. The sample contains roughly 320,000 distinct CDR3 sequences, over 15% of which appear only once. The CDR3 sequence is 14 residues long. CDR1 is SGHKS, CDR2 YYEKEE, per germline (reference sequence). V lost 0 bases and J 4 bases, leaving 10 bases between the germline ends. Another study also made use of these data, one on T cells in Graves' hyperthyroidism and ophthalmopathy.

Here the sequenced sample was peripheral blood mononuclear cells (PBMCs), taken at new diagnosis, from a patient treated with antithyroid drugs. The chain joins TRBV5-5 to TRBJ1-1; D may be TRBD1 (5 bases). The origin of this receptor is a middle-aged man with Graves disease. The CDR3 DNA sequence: TGTGCCAGCAGCTTGGGATCAGGGCCCACTGAAGCTTTCTTT. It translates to CASSLGSGPTEAFF. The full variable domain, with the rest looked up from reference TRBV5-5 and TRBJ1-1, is DAGVTQSPTHLIKTRGQQVTLRCSPISGHKSVSWYQQVLGQGPQFIFQYYEKEERGRGNFPDRFSARQFPNYSSELNVNALLLGDSALYLCASSLGSGPTEAFFGQGTRLTVV.